Sequencing of this TCR beta chain was carried out in a study of vaccination and CD4 T cells after COVID-19. Study summary: Spike peptides, overlapping and drawn from SARS-CoV-2, HCoV-NL63, HCoV-OC43 and HCoV-229E, were used to stimulate cells. As control conditions, cultures were given either a CEFX pool serving as positive control, an HIV-1 Nef pool, or no peptide at all. Overall study findings and caveats: Early timepoints after natural infection were not analyzed in these convalescent patients.

Cultured CD4+ T cells had their DNA profiled by the Oncomine TCR Beta short-read assay. TCRdb re-called the PCR reads through MiXCR, storing one row per CDR3 protein. The sample has approximately 10,000 distinct CDR3 sequences; around 58% are singletons. The treatment: roughly 10-day PBMC culture with coronavirus spike peptide pools or control peptides (ViraFEST assay). ViraFEST used peptide pools to expand antigen-specific T cells before TCR sequencing. Note on this clonotype: The antigen is not known.

The origin of this receptor is a human donor who had recovered from COVID-19. Sequencing used CD4+ T cells from blood, cultured in vitro.

The CDR3 sequence is CASSFGTGETGYTF. The CDR3 coding sequence is TGTGCCAGCAGTTTCGGGACAGGAGAGACTGGCTACACCTTC. V is TRBV27 and J is TRBJ1-2, with 8 bases fitting TRBD1. CDR1 and CDR2 from the germline V gene are MNHEY and SMNVEV (reference sequence). The CDR3 totals 14 residues. Trimming at V came to 3 bases and at J to 7 bases, leaving 7 bases not matched to a gene.